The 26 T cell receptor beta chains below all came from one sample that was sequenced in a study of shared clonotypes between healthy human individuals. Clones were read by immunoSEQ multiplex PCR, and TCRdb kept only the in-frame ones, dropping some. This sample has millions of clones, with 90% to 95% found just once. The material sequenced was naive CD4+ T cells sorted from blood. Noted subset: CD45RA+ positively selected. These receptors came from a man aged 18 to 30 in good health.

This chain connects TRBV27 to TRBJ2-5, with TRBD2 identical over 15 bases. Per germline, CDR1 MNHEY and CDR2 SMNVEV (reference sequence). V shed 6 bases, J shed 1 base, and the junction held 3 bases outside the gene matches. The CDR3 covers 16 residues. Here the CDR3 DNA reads TGTGCCAGCAGGGGGACTAGCGGGGGGCGCCAAGAGACCCAGTACTTC. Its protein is CASRGTSGGRQETQYF.

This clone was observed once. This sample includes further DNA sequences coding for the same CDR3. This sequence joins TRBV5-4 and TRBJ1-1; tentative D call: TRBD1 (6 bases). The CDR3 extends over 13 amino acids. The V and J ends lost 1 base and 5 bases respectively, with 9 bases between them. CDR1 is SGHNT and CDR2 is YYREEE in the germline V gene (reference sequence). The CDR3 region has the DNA TGTGCCAGCAGCTTGACTGGGACAACTGAAGCTTTCTTT. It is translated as CASSLTGTTEAFF. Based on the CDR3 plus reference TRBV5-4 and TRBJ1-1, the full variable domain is ETGVTQSPTHLIKTRGQQVTLRCSSQSGHNTVSWYQQALGQGPQFIFQYYREEENGRGNFPPRFSGLQFPNYSSELNVNALELDDSALYLCASSLTGTTEAFFGQGTRLTVV.

CDR3: CASSARDRRNSPLHF. As DNA, the CDR3 is TGTGCCAGCAGTGCCCGGGACAGGCGTAATTCACCCCTCCACTTT. The chain joins TRBV6-5 to TRBJ1-6; 8 bases fit TRBD1. Losses at the gene ends were 5 bases for V and 6 bases for J; bases not matched to a gene: 6. The CDR3 loop spans 15 amino acids. Germline-derived CDR1 and CDR2 are MNHEY and SVGAGI.

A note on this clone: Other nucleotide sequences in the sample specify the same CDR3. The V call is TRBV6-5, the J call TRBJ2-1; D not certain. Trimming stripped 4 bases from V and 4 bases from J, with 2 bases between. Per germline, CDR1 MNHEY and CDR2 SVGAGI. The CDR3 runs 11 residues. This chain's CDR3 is CASSLYNEQFF. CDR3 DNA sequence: TGTGCCAGCAGTTTATACAATGAGCAGTTCTTC.

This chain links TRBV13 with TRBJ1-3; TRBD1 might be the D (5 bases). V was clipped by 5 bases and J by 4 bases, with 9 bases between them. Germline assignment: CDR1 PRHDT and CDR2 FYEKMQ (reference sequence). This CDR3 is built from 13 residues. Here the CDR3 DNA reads TGTGCCAGCAGCGATCGGGGCGGAAACACCATATATTTT. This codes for CASSDRGGNTIYF.

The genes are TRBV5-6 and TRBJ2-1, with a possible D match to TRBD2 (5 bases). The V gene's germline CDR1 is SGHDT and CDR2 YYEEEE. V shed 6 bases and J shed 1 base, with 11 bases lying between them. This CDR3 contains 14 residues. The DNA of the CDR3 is TGTGCCAGCATCAAAGCGGTTTCCTACAATGAGCAGTTCTTC. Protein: CASIKAVSYNEQFF.

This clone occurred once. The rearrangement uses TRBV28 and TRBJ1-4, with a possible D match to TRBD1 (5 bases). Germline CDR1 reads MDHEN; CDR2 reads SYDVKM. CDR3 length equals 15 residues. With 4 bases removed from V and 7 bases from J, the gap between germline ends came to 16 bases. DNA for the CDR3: TGTGCCAGCAGTTCGCAAGCAGGGTGGACTGAAAAACTGTTTTTT. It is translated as CASSSQAGWTEKLFF. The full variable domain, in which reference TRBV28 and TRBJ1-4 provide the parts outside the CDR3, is DVKVTQSSRYLVKRTGEKVFLECVQDMDHENMFWYRQDPGLGLRLIYFSYDVKMKEKGDIPEGYSVSREKKERFSLILESASTNQTSMYLCASSSQAGWTEKLFFGSGTQLSVL.

CDR3 sequence (DNA): TGTGCCTCCTCCCGGGACTGGGATCGGGATACGCAGTATTTT. This codes for CASSRDWDRDTQYF. V is TRBV6-5 and J is TRBJ2-3, with D maybe TRBD2 (6 bases). Germline lookup yields CDR1 MNHEY and CDR2 SVGAGI. V shed 11 bases and J shed 6 bases, with 21 bases lying between them. The CDR3 has 14 residues.

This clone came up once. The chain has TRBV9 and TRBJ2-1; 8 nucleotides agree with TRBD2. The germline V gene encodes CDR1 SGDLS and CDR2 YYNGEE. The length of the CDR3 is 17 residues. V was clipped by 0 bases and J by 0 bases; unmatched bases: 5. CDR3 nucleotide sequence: TGTGCCAGCAGCGTAGAAAGCGGGAGCTCCTCCTACAATGAGCAGTTCTTC. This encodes CASSVESGSSSYNEQFF.

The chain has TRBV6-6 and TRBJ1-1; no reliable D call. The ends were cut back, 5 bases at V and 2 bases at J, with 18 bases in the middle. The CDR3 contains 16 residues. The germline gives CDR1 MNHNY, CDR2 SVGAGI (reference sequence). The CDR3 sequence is CASSPPRTTINTEAFF. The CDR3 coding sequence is TGTGCCAGCAGTCCGCCCCGTACTACTATCAACACTGAAGCTTTCTTT.

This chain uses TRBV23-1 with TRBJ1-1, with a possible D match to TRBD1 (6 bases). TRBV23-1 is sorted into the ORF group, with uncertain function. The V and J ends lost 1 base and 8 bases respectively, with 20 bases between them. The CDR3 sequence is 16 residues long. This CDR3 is CASSQLGRGRRSEAFF. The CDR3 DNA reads TGCGCCAGCAGTCAATTGGGCAGGGGACGGAGATCAGAAGCTTTCTTT.

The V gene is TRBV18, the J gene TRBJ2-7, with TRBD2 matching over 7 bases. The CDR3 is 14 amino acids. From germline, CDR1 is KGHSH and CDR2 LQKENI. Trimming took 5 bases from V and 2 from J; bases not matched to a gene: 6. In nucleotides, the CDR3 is TGTGCCAGCTCATCCCGGGACTACACCTACGAGCAGTACTTC. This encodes CASSSRDYTYEQYF.

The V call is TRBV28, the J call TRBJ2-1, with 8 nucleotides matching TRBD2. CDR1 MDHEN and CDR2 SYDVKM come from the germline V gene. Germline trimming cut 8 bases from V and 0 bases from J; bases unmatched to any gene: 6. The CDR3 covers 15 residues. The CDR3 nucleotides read TGTGCCAGCCTCACCGGGACTAGCTCCTACAATGAGCAGTTCTTC. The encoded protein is CASLTGTSSYNEQFF.

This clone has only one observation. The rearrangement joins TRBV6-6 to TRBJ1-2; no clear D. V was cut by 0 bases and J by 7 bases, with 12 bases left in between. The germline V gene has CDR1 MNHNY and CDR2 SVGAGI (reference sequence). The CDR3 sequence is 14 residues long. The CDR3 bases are TGTGCCAGCAGTTACTCCGACGGCCTGGGTGGCTACACCTTC. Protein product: CASSYSDGLGGYTF.

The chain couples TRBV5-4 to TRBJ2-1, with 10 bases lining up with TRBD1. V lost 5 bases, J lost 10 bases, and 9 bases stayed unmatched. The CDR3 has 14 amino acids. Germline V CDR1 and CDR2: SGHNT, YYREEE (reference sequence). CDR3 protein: CASSLRDRGSEQFF. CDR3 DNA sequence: TGTGCCAGCAGTCTTCGGGACAGGGGTTCCGAGCAGTTCTTC.

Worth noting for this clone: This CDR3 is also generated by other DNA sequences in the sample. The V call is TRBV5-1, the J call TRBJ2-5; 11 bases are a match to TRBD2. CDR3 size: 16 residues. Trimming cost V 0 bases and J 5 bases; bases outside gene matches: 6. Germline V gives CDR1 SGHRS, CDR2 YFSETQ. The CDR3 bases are TGCGCCAGCAGCTTGGACCTAGCGGGAGGAGGTGAGACCCAGTACTTC. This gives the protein CASSLDLAGGGETQYF.

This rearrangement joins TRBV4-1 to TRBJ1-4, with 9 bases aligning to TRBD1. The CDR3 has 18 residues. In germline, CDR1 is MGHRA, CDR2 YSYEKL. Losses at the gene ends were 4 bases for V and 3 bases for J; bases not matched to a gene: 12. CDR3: CASSLTGGGLTANEKLFF. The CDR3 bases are TGCGCCAGCAGCCTGACAGGGGGGGGGTTGACAGCTAATGAAAAACTGTTTTTT.

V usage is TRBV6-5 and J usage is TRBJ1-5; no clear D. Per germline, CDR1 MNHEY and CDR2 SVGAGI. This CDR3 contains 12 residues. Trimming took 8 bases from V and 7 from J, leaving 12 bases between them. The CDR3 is CASGRVDQPQHF. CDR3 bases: TGTGCCAGCGGTAGAGTAGACCAGCCCCAGCATTTT.

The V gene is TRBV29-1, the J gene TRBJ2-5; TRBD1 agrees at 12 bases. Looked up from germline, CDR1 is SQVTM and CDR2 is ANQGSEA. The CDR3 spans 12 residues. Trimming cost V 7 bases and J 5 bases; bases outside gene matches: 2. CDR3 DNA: TGCAGCGGTGGGACAGGGGGCGAGACCCAGTACTTC. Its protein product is CSGGTGGETQYF. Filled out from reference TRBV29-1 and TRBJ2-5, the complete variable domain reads SAVISQKPSRDICQRGTSLTIQCQVDSQVTMMFWYRQQPGQSLTLIATANQGSEATYESGFVIDKFPISRPNLTFSTLTVSNMSPEDSSIYLCSGGTGGETQYFGPGTRLLVL.

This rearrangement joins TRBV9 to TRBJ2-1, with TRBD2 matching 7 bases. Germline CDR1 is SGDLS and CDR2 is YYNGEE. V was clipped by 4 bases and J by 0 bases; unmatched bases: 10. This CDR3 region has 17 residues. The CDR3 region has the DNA TGTGCCAGCAGCCCTACGGGGCGGGACTACTCCTACAATGAGCAGTTCTTC. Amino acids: CASSPTGRDYSYNEQFF. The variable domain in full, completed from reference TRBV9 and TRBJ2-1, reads DSGVTQTPKHLITATGQRVTLRCSPRSGDLSVYWYQQSLDQGLQFLIQYYNGEERAKGNILERFSAQQFPDLHSELNLSSLELGDSALYFCASSPTGRDYSYNEQFFGPGTRLTVL.

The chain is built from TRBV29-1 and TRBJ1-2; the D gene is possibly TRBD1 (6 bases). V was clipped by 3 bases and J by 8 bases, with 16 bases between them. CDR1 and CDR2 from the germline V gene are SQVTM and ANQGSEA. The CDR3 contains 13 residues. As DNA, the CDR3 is TGCAGCGTTGACTTACAGGGTCTTCGGGGCTACACCTTC. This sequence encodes CSVDLQGLRGYTF.

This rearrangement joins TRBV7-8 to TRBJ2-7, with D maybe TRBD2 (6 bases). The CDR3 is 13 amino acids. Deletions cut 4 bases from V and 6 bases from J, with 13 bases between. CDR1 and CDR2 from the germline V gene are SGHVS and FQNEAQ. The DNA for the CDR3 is TGTGCCAGCAGCTCTGGCGCGGGATTCGAGCAGTACTTC. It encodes CASSSGAGFEQYF.

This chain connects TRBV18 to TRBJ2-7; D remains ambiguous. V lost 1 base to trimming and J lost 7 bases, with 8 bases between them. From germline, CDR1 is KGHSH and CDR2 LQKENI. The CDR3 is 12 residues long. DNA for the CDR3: TGTGCCAGCTCACCACGGGCCCCGGAGCAGTACTTC. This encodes CASSPRAPEQYF.

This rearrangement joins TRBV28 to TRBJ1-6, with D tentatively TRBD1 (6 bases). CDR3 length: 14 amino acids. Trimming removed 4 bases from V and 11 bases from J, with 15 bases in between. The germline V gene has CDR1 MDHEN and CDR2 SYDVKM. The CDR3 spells CASSSGRGATPLHF. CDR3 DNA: TGTGCCAGCAGTTCGGGCAGGGGAGCGACACCCCTCCACTTT.

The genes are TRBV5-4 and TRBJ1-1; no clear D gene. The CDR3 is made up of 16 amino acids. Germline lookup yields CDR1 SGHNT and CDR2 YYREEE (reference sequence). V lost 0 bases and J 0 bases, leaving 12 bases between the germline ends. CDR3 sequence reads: CASSLASGRVNTEAFF. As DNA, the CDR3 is TGTGCCAGCAGCTTGGCATCAGGTAGGGTGAACACTGAAGCTTTCTTT.

CDR3 protein: CAWSKQGRDTQYF. Here the CDR3 DNA reads TGTGCCTGGAGTAAACAGGGGAGAGATACGCAGTATTTT. The chain links TRBV30 to TRBJ2-3, with 7 bases fitting TRBD1. Germline V gene lookup returns CDR1 GTSNPN and CDR2 SVGIG (reference sequence). With V trimmed by 2 bases and J by 5 bases, 4 bases remained unmatched. The CDR3 totals 13 residues.